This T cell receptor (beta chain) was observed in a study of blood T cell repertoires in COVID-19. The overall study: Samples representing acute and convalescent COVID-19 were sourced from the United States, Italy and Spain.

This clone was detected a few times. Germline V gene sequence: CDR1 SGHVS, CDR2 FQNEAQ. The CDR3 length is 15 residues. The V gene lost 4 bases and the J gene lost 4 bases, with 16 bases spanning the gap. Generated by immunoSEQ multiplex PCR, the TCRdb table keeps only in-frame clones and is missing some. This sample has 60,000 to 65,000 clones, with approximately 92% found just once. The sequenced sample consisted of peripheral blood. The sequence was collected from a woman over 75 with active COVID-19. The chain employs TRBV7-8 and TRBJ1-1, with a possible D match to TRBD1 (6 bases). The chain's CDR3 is CASSSEQGFGTEAFF. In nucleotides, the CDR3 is TGTGCCAGCAGCTCAGAACAGGGATTCGGCACTGAAGCTTTCTTT.